This T cell receptor (beta chain) comes out of a study of shared clonotypes between healthy human individuals. Regarding this clone: The antigen is not known.

The CDR3 is made up of 14 amino acids. CDR1 and CDR2 from the germline V gene are SGHVS and FNYEAQ. Trimming pared 1 base from V and 6 bases from J, leaving 13 bases between. TCRdb's copy holds only in-frame clones and misses some; the assay was immunoSEQ multiplex PCR. The sample carries 2 million to 2.5 million clones, approximately 90% recorded once. Study-level findings and limits: Since donors were few, the genetic and exposure-history diversity represented was limited. Several donors showed sharing of approximately 4.7% of naive CD4 clonotypes.

A split of CD4+ cells into CD45RA+ naive and CD45RA-negative memory subsets was performed. The rearrangement uses TRBV7-6 and TRBJ2-7; D is ambiguous. This TCR derives from a man between 18 and 35 years old in good health. Some clones in this sample may be carry-over from other donors' samples. Sequencing used naive CD4+ T cells from PBMCs. Subset: CD45RA+ positively selected. CDR3 protein: CASSLGPDGSEQYF. As DNA, the CDR3 is TGTGCCAGCAGCTTAGGTCCCGACGGGTCCGAGCAGTACTTC.